This T cell receptor beta chain came from a study of T cells in localized non-small cell lung cancer. With respect to this clone: Its antigen is as yet unknown.

The method was immunoSEQ multiplex PCR; TCRdb's version includes in-frame clones alone and lacks a portion of them. The sample has about 46,000 clones, under 90% seen once; the top ten hold approximately 17%. This CDR3 is built from 13 residues. Germline CDR1 reads LNHDA; CDR2 reads SQIVND (reference sequence). The V gene lost 2 bases and the J gene lost 11 bases, with 15 bases spanning the gap. General study points: Uninvolved adjacent lung, not tumor, had the highest T cell clonality. Longer overall survival was seen with higher T cell density measured in blood.

The sample was peripheral blood mononuclear cells, taken before any cancer treatment. V and J are TRBV19 and TRBJ1-1; D is unclear. The TCR sequence derives from a man aged 40-75 years with stage III lung adenocarcinoma. The CDR3 protein is CASSISDRSRAFF. For the CDR3, the DNA is TGTGCCAGTAGTATATCCGACCGGTCTAGGGCTTTCTTT. The full variable domain, with the rest looked up from reference TRBV19 and TRBJ1-1, is DGGITQSPKYLFRKEGQNVTLSCEQNLNHDAMYWYRQDPGQGLRLIYYSQIVNDFQKGDIAEGYSVSREKKESFPLTVTSAQKNPTAFYLCASSISDRSRAFFGQGTRLTVV.